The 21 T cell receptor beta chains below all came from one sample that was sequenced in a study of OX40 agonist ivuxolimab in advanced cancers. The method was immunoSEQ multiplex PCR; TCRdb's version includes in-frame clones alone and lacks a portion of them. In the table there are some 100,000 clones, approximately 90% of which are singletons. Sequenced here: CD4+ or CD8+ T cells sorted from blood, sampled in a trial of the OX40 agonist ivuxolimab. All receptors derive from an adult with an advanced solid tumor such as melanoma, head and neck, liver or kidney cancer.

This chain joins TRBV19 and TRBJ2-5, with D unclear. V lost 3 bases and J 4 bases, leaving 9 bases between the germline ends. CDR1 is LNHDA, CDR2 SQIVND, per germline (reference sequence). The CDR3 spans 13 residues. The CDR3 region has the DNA TGTGCCAGTAGTATTAAAGGGCCAGAGACCCAGTACTTC. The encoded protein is CASSIKGPETQYF.

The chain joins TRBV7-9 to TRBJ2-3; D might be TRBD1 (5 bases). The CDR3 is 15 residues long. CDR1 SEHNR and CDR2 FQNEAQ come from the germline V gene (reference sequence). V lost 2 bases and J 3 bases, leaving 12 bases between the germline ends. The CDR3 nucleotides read TGTGCCAGCAGCTTAAGCCAGGGAAAGACAGATACGCAGTATTTT. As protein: CASSLSQGKTDTQYF. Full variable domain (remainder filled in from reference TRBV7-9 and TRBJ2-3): DTGVSQNPRHKITKRGQNVTFRCDPISEHNRLYWYRQTLGQGPEFLTYFQNEAQLEKSRLLSDRFSAERPKGSFSTLEIQRTEQGDSAMYLCASSLSQGKTDTQYFGPGTRLTVL.

The DNA of the CDR3 is TGTGCCAACGGGGTGGACCTTTGGGGGAGGGATGAAAAACTGTTTTTT. Protein product: CANGVDLWGRDEKLFF. The V call is TRBV21-1, the J call TRBJ1-4. TRBV21-1 is an annotated pseudogene. The CDR3 contains 16 residues.

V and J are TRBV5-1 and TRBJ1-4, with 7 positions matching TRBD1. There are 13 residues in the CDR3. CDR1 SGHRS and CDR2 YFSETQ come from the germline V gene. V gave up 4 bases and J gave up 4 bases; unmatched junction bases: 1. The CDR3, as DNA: TGCGCCAGCAGCCAGGGGGTTAATGAAAAACTGTTTTTT. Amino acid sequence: CASSQGVNEKLFF.

CDR3 residues: CASTPGLGTYEQYF. In DNA form, the CDR3 reads TGTGCCAGCACTCCGGGACTCGGGACCTACGAGCAGTACTTC. The chain recombines TRBV2 with TRBJ2-7; weak D call: TRBD2 (6 bases). Trimming removed 7 bases from V and 2 bases from J, with 15 bases in between. The CDR3 runs 14 residues. Germline V CDR1 and CDR2: SNHLY, FYNNEI.

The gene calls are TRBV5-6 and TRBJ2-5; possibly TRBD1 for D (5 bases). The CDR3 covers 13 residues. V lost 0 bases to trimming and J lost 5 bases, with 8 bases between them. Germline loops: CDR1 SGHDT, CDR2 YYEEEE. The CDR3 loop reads CASSLDRWETQYF. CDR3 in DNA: TGTGCCAGCAGCTTGGACAGGTGGGAGACCCAGTACTTC.

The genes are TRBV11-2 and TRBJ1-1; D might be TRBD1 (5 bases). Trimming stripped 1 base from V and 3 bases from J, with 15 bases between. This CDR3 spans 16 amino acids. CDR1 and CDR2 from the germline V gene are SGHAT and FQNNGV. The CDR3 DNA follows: TGTGCCAGCAGCTTAGGGACATACCCCCGGGACACTGAAGCTTTCTTT. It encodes CASSLGTYPRDTEAFF.

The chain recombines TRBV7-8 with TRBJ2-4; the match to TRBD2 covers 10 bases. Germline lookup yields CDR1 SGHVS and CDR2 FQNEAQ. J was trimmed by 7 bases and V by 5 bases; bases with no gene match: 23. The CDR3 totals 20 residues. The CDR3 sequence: CASSPPGTWNSGRARNIQYF. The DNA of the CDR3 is TGTGCCAGCAGCCCCCCTGGGACGTGGAACAGCGGGAGGGCGAGGAACATTCAGTACTTC.

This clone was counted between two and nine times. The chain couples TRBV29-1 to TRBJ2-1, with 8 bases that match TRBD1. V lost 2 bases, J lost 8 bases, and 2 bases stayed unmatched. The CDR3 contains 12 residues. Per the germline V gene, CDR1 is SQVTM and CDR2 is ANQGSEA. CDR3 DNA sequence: TGCAGCGTTGAAAGGACAGGGCATGAGCAGTTCTTC. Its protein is CSVERTGHEQFF.

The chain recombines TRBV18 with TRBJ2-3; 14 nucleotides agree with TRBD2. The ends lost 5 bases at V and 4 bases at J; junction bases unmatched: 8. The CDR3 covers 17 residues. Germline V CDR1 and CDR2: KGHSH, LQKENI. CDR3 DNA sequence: TGTGCCAGCTCAAGTTGGACTAGCGGGAGGAAGGCAGATACGCAGTATTTT. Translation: CASSSWTSGRKADTQYF.

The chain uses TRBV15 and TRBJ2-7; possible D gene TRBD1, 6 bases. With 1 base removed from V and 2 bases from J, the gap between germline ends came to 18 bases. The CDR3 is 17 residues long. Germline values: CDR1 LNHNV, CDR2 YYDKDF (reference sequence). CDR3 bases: TGTGCCACCAGCAGAGCCCCACCGCGGACAGCAGCCTACGAGCAGTACTTC. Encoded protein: CATSRAPPRTAAYEQYF. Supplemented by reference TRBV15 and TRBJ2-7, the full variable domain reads DAMVIQNPRYQVTQFGKPVTLSCSQTLNHNVMYWYQQKSSQAPKLLFHYYDKDFNNEADTPDNFQSRRPNTSFCFLDIRSPGLGDTAMYLCATSRAPPRTAAYEQYFGPGTRLTVT.

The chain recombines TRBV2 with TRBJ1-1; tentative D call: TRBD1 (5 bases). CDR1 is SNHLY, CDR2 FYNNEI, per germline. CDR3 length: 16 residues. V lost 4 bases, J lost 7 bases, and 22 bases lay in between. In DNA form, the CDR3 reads TGTGCCAGCAGTGTTGCCGGGGGGAGTCCACCCCGTGAAGCTTTCTTT. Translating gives CASSVAGGSPPREAFF. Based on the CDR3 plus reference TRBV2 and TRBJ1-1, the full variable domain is EPEVTQTPSHQVTQMGQEVILRCVPISNHLYFYWYRQILGQKVEFLVSFYNNEISEKSEIFDDQFSVERPDGSNFTLKIRSTKLEDSAMYFCASSVAGGSPPREAFFGQGTRLTVV.

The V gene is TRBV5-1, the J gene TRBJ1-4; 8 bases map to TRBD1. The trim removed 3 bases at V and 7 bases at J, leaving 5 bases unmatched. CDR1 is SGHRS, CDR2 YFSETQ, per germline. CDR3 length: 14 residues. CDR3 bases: TGCGCCAGCAGCTCCGGGACAGGCGGTGAAAAACTGTTTTTT. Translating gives CASSSGTGGEKLFF.

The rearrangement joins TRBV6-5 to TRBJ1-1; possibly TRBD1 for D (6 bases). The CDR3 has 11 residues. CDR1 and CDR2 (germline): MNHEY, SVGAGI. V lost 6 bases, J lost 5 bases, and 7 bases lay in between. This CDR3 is CASRRGTEAFF. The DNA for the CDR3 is TGTGCCAGCAGAAGGGGGACTGAAGCTTTCTTT.

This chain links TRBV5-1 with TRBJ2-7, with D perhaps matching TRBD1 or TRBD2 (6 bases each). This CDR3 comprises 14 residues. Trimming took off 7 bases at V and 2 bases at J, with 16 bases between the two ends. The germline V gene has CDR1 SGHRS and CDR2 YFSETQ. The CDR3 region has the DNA TGCGCCAGCGCCCCGGGGGCCCCCACCTACGAGCAGTACTTC. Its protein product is CASAPGAPTYEQYF.

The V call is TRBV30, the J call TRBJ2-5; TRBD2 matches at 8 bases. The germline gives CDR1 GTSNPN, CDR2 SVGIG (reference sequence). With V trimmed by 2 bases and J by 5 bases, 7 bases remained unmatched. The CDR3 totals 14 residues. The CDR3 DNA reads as TGTGCCTGGAGTTTTTCCGGGACTAGTGAGACCCAGTACTTC. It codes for CAWSFSGTSETQYF.

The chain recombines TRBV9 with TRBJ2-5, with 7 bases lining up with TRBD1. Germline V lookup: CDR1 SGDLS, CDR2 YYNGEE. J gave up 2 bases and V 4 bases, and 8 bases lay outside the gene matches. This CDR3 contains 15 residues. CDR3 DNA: TGTGCCAGCAGCAAAGCCTGGGACAGTCAAGAGACCCAGTACTTC. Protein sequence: CASSKAWDSQETQYF.

The CDR3 nucleotides are TGTGCCAGCAGTTACTCTAGCGGGTACCAAGAGACCCAGTACTTC. This sequence encodes CASSYSSGYQETQYF. V is TRBV6-5 and J is TRBJ2-5, with 7 nucleotides matching TRBD2. In germline, CDR1 is MNHEY, CDR2 SVGAGI. The CDR3 sequence is 15 residues long. With 0 bases clipped from V and 0 bases from J, the junction kept 1 base outside the gene matches.

The CDR3 region is CASSNGFRVGTGLSSYEQYF. DNA for the CDR3: TGTGCCAGCAGCAATGGGTTCAGGGTAGGGACAGGCCTAAGCTCCTACGAGCAGTACTTC. The chain couples TRBV21-1 to TRBJ2-7; the table's D gene call, TRBD1, was not cross checked with the DNA. TRBV21-1 is noted as a pseudogene. The CDR3 totals 20 residues.

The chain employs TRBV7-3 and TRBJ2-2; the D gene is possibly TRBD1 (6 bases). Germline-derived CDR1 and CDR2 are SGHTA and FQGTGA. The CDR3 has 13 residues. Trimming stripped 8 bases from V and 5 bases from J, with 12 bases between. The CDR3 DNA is TGTGCCAGCTCCCCGGGACAAACCGGGGAGCTGTTTTTT. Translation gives CASSPGQTGELFF.

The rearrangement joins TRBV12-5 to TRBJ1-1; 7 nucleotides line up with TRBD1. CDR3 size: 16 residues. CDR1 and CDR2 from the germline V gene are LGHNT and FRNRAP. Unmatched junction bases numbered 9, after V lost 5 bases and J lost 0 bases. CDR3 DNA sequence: TGTGCTAGTGGTACCCCGACAGGGACACTGAACACTGAAGCTTTCTTT. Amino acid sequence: CASGTPTGTLNTEAFF.